This T cell receptor (beta chain) was sequenced for a study of blood T cell repertoires in COVID-19 (dated by TCRdb to 2020 to 2022). About the full investigation: Collaborator samples came from the United States, Italy and Spain and covered acute and convalescent phases of COVID-19. The material from the prospective study consisted of cDNA or gDNA derived from T cells, B-cell-depleted T cells, or PBMCs. The dataset comprised deeply sampled blood TCRbeta repertoires from subjects exposed to, actively infected with, or recovered from COVID-19. The repertoires were made available in a free public database intended to serve as a resource for research on the immune response to SARS-CoV-2. Samples came from the ongoing ImmuneRACE study (first 160 participants) plus 1,254 subjects from 6 global collaborators. Nearly every sample came with metadata listing a de-identified subject ID, COVID-19 status, age in years and sex. Where HLA class I and class II types were available, the types were taken from metadata supplied by the sample provider, not from assay-based typing.

Summary of the overall study and its limitations: Clinical and demographic metadata were provided uncurated, with the amount varying by source and participant.

Each collaborating institution followed its own protocols to collect whole blood in K2EDTA tubes. For TCRbeta analysis, collaborators shipped samples in one of three forms: frozen whole blood, isolated PBMCs, or DNA extracted from either of those sample types. The CDR3 covers 13 residues, taking in both the cysteine and the phenylalanine. Only the CDR3 part of the read is kept: 39 bases, read in frame from the first base. V is pared back by 6 bases and J by 4 bases, with 12 bases lying between the germline termini. TCRbeta CDR3 regions were amplified from genomic DNA using the immunoSEQ Assay, a bias-controlled multiplex PCR. Processing in the source paper ran as follows. Within the assay, amplification of reference gene primers was used to estimate how many nucleated cells each sample contained. To quantify the absolute abundance of each unique TCRbeta CDR3 rearrangement, sequence reads were collapsed and filtered. For each sample, productive Simpson clonality was calculated by taking the square root of Simpson's diversity index across productive rearrangements. TCRdb limited this immuneACCESS table to in-frame rearrangements with V and J called. A share of clones is missing; checked studies link under half to unresolved V genes, and the rest is unexplained. From that table come the V and J calls and clone size; the DNA was used to work out D and trimming. This sample has about 25,000 clones in its table, and over 75% of those were observed once. The ten largest clones represent 7.5% to 8.5% of the sample.

Only a few counts were recorded for this clone. The target of this receptor is not known. Within one base of it there is no much larger clone, and no base qualities were kept. The sample taken for sequencing was peripheral blood. The rearrangement joined TRBV12-3 or TRBV12-4 to TRBJ1-1; no D gene call is confident. The TCR sequence derives from a man aged 45-60 years with active COVID-19. The CDR3 reads CASRWEVGTEAFF. The bases are TGTGCCAGCAGATGGGAGGTGGGCACTGAAGCTTTCTTT.